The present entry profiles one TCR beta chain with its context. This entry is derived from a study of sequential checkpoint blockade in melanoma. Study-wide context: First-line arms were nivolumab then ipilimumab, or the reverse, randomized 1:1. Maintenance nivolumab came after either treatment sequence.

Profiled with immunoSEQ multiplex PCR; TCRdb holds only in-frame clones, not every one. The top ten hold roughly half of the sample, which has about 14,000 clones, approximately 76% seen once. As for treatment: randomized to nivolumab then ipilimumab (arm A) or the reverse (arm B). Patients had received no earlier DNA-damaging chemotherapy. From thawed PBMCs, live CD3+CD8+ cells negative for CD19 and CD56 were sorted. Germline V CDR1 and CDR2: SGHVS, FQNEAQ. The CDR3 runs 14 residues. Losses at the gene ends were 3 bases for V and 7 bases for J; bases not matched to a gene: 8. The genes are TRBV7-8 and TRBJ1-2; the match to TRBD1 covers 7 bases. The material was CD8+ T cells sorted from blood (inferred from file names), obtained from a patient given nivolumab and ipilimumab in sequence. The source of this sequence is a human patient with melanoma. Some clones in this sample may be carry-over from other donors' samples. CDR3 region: CASSFRQGGGGYTF. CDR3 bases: TGTGCCAGCAGCTTTCGACAGGGCGGTGGTGGCTACACCTTC. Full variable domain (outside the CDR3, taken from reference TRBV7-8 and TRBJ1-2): GAGVSQSPRYKVAKRGQDVALRCDPISGHVSLFWYQQALGQGPEFLTYFQNEAQLDKSGLPSDRFFAERPEGSVSTLKIQRTQQEDSAVYLCASSFRQGGGGYTFGSGTRLTVV.